These 5 T cell receptor beta chains share one sample of origin, sequenced in a study of glioma-infiltrating T cells after dendritic cell vaccination. As to time point: after dendritic cell vaccination, including at tumor progression/relapse. Here immunoSEQ multiplex PCR was the method, and the copy in TCRdb shows in-frame clones only, minus some. The sample holds around 90,000 clones, approximately 78% seen once. This material consisted of blood, taken after dendritic cell vaccination. These receptors all come from a human donor with glioblastoma.

This chain joins TRBV10-3 and TRBJ1-5; D uncertain. Germline V CDR1 and CDR2: ENHRY, SYGVKD. V lost 0 bases and J lost 6, with 6 bases in between. The CDR3 has 13 amino acids. The CDR3 sequence: CAISESTGQPQHF. The CDR3, as DNA: TGTGCCATCAGTGAGTCGACGGGTCAGCCCCAGCATTTT.

This chain connects TRBV2 to TRBJ2-5; 9 positions match TRBD2. With V trimmed by 2 bases and J by 13 bases, 5 bases remained unmatched. The CDR3 covers 12 residues. The V gene's germline CDR1 is SNHLY and CDR2 FYNNEI. CDR3 sequence: CASSESAGGPYF. The DNA of the CDR3 is TGTGCCAGCAGTGAAAGTGCGGGGGGGCCGTACTTC.

The gene calls are TRBV7-2 and TRBJ1-1, with 12 bases aligning to TRBD1. J lost 5 bases, V lost 5 bases, and 6 bases had no gene match. The CDR3 has 15 residues. CDR1 and CDR2 from the germline V gene are SGHTA and FQGNSA. The CDR3: CASSLKGQGATEAFF. DNA of the CDR3: TGTGCCAGCAGCCTAAAGGGACAGGGGGCGACTGAAGCTTTCTTT. The entire variable domain, with the rest obtained from reference TRBV7-2 and TRBJ1-1, is as follows: GAGVSQSPSNKVTEKGKDVELRCDPISGHTALYWYRQSLGQGLEFLIYFQGNSAPDKSGLPSDRFSAERTGGSVSTLTIQRTQQEDSAVYLCASSLKGQGATEAFFGQGTRLTVV.

J is TRBJ2-7 and V is TRBV18; no reliable D call. The CDR3 extends over 14 amino acids. V lost 2 bases and J 0 bases, leaving 8 bases between the germline ends. CDR1 is KGHSH, CDR2 LQKENI, per germline. The CDR3 nucleotides are TGTGCCAGCTCACCAGATGGCGGCTCCTACGAGCAGTACTTC. This sequence encodes CASSPDGGSYEQYF.

CDR3 bases: TGTGCCAGCAGCTCGGGCTACGAGCAGTACTTC. It yields the protein CASSSGYEQYF. The chain carries TRBV11-3 and TRBJ2-7; D ambiguous. The CDR3 has 11 amino acids. Trimming left V 4 bases short and J 3 bases short, with 4 bases between. Germline V lookup: CDR1 SGHNT, CDR2 YENEEA. Filled out from reference TRBV11-3 and TRBJ2-7, the complete variable domain reads EAGVVQSPRYKIIEKKQPVAFWCNPISGHNTLYWYLQNLGQGPELLIRYENEEAVDDSQLPKDRFSAERLKGVDSTLKIQPAELGDSAVYLCASSSGYEQYFGPGTRLTVT.